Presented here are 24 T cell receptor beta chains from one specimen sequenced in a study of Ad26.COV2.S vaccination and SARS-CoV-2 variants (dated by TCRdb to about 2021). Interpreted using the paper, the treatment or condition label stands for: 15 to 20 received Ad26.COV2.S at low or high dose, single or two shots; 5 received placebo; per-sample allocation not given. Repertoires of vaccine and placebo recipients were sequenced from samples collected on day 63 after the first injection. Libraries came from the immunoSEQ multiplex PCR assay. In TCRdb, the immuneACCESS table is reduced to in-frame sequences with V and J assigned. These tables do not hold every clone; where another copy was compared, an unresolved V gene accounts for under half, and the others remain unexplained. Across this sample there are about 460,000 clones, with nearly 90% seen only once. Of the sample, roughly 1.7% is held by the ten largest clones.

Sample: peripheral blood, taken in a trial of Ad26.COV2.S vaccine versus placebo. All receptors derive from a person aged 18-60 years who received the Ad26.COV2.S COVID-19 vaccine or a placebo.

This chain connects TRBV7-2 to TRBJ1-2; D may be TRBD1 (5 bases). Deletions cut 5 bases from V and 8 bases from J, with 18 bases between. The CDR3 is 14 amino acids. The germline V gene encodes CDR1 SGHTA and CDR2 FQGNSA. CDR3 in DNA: TGTGCCAGCAGCCCTAGCACGCCGAGGGGCGGCTACACCTTC. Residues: CASSPSTPRGGYTF. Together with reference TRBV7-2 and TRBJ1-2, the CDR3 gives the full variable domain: GAGVSQSPSNKVTEKGKDVELRCDPISGHTALYWYRQSLGQGLEFLIYFQGNSAPDKSGLPSDRFSAERTGGSVSTLTIQRTQQEDSAVYLCASSPSTPRGGYTFGSGTRLTVV.

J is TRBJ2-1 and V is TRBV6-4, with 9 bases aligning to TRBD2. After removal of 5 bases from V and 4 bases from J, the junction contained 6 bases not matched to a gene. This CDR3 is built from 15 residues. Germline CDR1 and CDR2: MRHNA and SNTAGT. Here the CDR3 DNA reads TGTGCCAGCAGTTCGACTAGCGGAGAATACAATGAGCAGTTCTTC. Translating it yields CASSSTSGEYNEQFF.

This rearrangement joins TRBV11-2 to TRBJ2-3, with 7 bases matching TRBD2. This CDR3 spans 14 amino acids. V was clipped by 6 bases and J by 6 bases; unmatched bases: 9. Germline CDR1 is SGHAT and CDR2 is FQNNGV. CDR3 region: CASRLGQGGDTQYF. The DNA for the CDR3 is TGTGCCAGCAGACTGGGGCAGGGAGGGGATACGCAGTATTTT.

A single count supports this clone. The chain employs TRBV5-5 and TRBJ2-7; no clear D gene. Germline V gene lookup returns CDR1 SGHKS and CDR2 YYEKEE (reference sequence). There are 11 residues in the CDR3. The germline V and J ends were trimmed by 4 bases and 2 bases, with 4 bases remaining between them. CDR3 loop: CASSVTYEQYF. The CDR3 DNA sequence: TGTGCCAGCAGCGTTACCTACGAGCAGTACTTC.

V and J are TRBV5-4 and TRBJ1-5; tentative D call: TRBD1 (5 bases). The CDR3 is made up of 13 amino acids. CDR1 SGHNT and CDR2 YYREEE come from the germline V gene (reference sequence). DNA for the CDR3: TGTGCGACGGGGCAGGGATCCGGTCAGCCCCAGCATTTT. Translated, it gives CATGQGSGQPQHF.

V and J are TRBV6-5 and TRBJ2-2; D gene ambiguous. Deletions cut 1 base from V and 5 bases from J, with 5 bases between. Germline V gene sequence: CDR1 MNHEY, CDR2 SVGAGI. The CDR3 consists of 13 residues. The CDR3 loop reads CASSYYGTGELFF. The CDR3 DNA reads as TGTGCCAGCAGTTACTACGGGACCGGGGAGCTGTTTTTT.

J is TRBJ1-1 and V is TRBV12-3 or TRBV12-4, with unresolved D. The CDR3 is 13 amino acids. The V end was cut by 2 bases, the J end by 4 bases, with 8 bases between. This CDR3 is CASSLPGFTEAFF. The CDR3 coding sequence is TGTGCCAGCAGTTTACCGGGATTCACTGAAGCTTTCTTT.

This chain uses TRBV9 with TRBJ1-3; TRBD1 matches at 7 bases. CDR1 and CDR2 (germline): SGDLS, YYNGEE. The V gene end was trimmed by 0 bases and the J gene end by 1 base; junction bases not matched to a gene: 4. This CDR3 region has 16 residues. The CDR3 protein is CASSVEAGGSGNTIYF. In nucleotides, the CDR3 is TGTGCCAGCAGCGTAGAGGCAGGGGGATCTGGAAACACCATATATTTT. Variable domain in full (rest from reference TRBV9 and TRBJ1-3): DSGVTQTPKHLITATGQRVTLRCSPRSGDLSVYWYQQSLDQGLQFLIQYYNGEERAKGNILERFSAQQFPDLHSELNLSSLELGDSALYFCASSVEAGGSGNTIYFGEGSWLTVV.

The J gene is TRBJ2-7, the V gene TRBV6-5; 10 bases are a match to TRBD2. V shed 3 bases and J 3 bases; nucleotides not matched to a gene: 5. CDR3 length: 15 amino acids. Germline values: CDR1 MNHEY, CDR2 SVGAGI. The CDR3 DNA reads TGTGCCAGCAGTTATCTAGCGGGGGCCTACTACGAGCAGTACTTC. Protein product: CASSYLAGAYYEQYF.

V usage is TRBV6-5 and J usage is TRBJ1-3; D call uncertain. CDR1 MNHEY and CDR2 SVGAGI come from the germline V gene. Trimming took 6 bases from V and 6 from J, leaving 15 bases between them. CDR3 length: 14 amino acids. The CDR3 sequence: CASRRTRVANTIYF. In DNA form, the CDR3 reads TGTGCCAGCAGACGGACTAGGGTGGCAAACACCATATATTTT.

CDR3 protein: CASRPTGGNGNSPLHF. The CDR3 DNA reads TGTGCCAGCAGACCTACAGGGGGTAACGGGAATTCACCCCTCCACTTT. The rearrangement uses TRBV7-2 and TRBJ1-6; 8 bases agree with TRBD1. CDR3 size: 16 residues. Germline-derived CDR1 and CDR2 are SGHTA and FQGNSA. The V segment lost 6 bases and the J segment 7 bases; nucleotides outside the gene matches: 11. Together with reference TRBV7-2 and TRBJ1-6, the CDR3 gives the full variable domain: GAGVSQSPSNKVTEKGKDVELRCDPISGHTALYWYRQSLGQGLEFLIYFQGNSAPDKSGLPSDRFSAERTGGSVSTLTIQRTQQEDSAVYLCASRPTGGNGNSPLHFGNGTRLTVT.

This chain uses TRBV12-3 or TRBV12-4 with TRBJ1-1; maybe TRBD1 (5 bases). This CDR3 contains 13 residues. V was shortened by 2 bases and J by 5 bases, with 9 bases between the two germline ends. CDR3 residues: CASSLPSGTEAFF. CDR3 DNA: TGTGCCAGCAGTTTACCCTCAGGGACTGAAGCTTTCTTT.

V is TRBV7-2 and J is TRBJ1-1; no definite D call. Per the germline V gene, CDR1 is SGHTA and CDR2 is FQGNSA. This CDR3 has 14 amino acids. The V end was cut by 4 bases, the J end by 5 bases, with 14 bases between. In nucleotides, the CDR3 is TGTGCCAGCAGCTCCAAATCTCCGGGAACTGAAGCTTTCTTT. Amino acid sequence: CASSSKSPGTEAFF.

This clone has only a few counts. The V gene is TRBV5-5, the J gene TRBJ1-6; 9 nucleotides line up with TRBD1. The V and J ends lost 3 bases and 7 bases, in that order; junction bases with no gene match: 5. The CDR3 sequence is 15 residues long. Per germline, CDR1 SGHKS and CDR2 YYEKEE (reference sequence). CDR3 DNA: TGTGCCAGCAGCTCCGGGACAGGGCGAAATTCACCCCTCCACTTT. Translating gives CASSSGTGRNSPLHF.

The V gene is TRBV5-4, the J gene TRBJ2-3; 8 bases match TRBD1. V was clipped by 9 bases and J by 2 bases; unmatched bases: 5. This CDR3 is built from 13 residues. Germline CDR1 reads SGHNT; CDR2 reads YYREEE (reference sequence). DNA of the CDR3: TGTGCCACCGGGGGACAGGACACAGATACGCAGTATTTT. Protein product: CATGGQDTDTQYF.

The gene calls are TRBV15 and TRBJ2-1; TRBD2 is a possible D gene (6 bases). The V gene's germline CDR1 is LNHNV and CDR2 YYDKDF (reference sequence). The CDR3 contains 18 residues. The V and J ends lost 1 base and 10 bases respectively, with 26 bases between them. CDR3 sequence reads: CATSRVLSGRSGDEEQFF. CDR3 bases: TGTGCCACCAGCAGAGTACTCAGCGGACGTAGCGGCGACGAAGAGCAGTTCTTC.

CDR3 residues: CARAPGGGRLGRYNEQFF. CDR3 nucleotide sequence: TGCGCCCGCGCGCCAGGGGGGGGGCGGCTAGGTCGGTACAATGAGCAGTTCTTC. J is TRBJ2-1 and V is TRBV23-1, with D perhaps matching TRBD1 or TRBD2 (7 bases each). TRBV23-1 qualifies as an ORF whose function is uncertain. This CDR3 is built from 18 residues. V lost 11 bases, J lost 4 bases, and 30 bases lay in between.

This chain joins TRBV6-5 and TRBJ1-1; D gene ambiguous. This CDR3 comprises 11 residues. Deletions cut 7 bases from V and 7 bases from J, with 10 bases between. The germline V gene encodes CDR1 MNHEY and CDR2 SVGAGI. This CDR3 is CASTGTIEAFF. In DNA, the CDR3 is TGTGCCAGCACCGGCACCATTGAAGCTTTCTTT.

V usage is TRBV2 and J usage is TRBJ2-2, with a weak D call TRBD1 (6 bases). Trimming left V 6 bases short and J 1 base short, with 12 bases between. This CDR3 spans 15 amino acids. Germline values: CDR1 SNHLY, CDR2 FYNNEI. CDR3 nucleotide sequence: TGTGCCAGCAGCCCGGGACAACAGAACACCGGGGAGCTGTTTTTT. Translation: CASSPGQQNTGELFF.

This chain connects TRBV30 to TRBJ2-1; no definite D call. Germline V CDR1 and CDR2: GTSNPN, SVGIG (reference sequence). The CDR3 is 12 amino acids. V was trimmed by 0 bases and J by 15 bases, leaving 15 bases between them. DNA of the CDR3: TGTGCCTGGAGTGTACAGTCTCCCCTGGGGTTCTTC. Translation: CAWSVQSPLGFF.

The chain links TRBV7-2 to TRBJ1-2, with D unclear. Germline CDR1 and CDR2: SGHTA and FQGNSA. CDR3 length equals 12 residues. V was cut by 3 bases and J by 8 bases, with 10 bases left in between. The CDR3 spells CASSLGYGGYTF. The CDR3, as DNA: TGTGCCAGCAGCTTGGGCTATGGGGGCTACACCTTC.

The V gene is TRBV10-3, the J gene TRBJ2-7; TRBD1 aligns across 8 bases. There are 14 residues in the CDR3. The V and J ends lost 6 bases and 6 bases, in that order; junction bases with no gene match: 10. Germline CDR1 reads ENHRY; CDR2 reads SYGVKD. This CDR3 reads CAISLQDRAGEQYF. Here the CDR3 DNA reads TGTGCCATCAGCCTTCAGGACAGGGCAGGCGAGCAGTACTTC.

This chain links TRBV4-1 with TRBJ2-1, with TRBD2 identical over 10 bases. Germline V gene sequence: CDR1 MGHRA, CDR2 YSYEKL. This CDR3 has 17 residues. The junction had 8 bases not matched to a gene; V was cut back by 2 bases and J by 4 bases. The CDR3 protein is CASSQTSGTSVYNEQFF. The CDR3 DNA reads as TGCGCCAGCAGCCAAACCTCCGGGACTAGCGTGTACAATGAGCAGTTCTTC.

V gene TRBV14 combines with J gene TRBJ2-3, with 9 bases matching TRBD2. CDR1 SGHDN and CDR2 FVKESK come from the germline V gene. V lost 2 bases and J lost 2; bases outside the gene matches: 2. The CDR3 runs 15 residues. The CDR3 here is CASSQLAGITDTQYF. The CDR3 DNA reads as TGTGCCAGCAGCCAACTAGCGGGGATCACAGATACGCAGTATTTT.